This TCR beta chain was observed in a study of chemoradiotherapy in HPV16-positive cancers. Study-wide points: Functional assays defining HPV-specific T cells used only a couple of HPV16-positive patients. During treatment, candidate HPV-specific clones and E7-related motifs expanded in tumor. Better recurrence-free survival went with HPV-responsive T-cell expansion in HPV16-positive patients.

Details on this clone: As yet, its antigen is unknown.

Repeated repertoire sampling spanned the course of chemoradiotherapy. TCRdb's copy holds only in-frame clones and misses some; the assay was immunoSEQ multiplex PCR. The sample shows some 70,000 clones, about 88% of them seen only once. This CDR3 is 14 amino acids long. Trimming shortened V by 6 bases and J by 4 bases, and 12 bases separated the two germline ends. The germline gives CDR1 SGHTA, CDR2 FQGNSA. The origin of this receptor is a human donor with HPV-associated anogenital cancer. The chain employs TRBV7-2 and TRBJ1-4, with a weak D call TRBD1 (5 bases). The specimen was blood, collected from a patient who underwent chemoradiotherapy. As DNA, the CDR3 is TGTGCCAGCAGATCGGGACCGATTAATGAAAAACTGTTTTTT. Protein: CASRSGPINEKLFF.